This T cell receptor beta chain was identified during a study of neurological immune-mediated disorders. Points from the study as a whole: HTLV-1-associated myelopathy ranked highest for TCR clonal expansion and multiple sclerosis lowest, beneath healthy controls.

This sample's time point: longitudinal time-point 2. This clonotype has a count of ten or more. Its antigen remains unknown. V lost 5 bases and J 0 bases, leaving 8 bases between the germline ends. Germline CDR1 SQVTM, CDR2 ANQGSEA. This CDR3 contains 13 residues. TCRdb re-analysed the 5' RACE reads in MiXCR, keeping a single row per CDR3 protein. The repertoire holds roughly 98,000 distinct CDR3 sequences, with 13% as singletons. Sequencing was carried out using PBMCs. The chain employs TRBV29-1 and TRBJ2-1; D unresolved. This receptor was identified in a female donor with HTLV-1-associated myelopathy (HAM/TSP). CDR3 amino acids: CSVLPSSYNEQFF. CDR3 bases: TGCAGCGTTTTACCGAGCTCCTACAATGAGCAGTTCTTC.